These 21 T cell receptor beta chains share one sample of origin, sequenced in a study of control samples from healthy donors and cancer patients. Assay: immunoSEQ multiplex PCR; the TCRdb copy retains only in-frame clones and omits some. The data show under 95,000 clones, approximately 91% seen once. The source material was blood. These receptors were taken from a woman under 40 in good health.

CDR3: CASRWDGLLYNSPLHF. CDR3 nucleotides: TGTGCCAGCAGGTGGGACGGTCTTCTTTATAATTCACCCCTCCACTTT. This chain uses TRBV7-2 with TRBJ1-6, with D tentatively TRBD1 (5 bases). V shed 6 bases and J shed 4 bases, with 16 bases lying between them. The CDR3 contains 16 residues. Germline CDR1 SGHTA, CDR2 FQGNSA.

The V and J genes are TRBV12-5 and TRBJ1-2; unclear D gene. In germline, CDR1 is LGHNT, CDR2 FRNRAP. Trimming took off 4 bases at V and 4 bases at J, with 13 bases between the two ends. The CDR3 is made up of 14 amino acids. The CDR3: CASGSEIQFYGYTF. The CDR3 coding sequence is TGTGCTAGTGGTTCTGAAATACAGTTCTATGGCTACACCTTC.

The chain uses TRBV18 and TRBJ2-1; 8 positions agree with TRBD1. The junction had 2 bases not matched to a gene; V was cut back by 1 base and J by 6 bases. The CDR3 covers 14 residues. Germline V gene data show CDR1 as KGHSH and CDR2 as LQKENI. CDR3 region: CASSPQTGANEQFF. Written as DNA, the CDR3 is TGTGCCAGCTCACCACAGACAGGGGCCAATGAGCAGTTCTTC. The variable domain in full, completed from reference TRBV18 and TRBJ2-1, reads NAGVMQNPRHLVRRRGQEARLRCSPMKGHSHVYWYRQLPEEGLKFMVYLQKENIIDESGMPKERFSAEFPKEGPSILRIQQVVRGDSAAYFCASSPQTGANEQFFGPGTRLTVL.

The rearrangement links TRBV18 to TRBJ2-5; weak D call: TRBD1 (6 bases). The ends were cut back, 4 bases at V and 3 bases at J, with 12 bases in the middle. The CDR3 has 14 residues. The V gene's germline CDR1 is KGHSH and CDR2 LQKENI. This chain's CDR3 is CASSQGQKKETQYF. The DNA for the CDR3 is TGTGCCAGCTCACAAGGACAGAAGAAAGAGACCCAGTACTTC. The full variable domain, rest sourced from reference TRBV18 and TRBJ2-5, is NAGVMQNPRHLVRRRGQEARLRCSPMKGHSHVYWYRQLPEEGLKFMVYLQKENIIDESGMPKERFSAEFPKEGPSILRIQQVVRGDSAAYFCASSQGQKKETQYFGPGTRLLVL.

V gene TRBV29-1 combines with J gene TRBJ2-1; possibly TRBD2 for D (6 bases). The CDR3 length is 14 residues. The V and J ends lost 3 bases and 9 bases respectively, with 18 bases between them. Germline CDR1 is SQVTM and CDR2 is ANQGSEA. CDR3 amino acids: CSVDGDSSLGEQFF. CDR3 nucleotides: TGCAGCGTTGACGGGGACTCGAGTCTTGGTGAGCAGTTCTTC.

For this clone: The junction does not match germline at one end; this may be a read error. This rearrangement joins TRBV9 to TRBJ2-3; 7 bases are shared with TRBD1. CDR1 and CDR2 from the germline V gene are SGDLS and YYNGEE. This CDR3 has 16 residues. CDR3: CAGSVPEGASTDTQYF. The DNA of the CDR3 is TGTGCCGGCAGCGTCCCCGAGGGGGCTAGCACAGATACGCAGTATTTT.

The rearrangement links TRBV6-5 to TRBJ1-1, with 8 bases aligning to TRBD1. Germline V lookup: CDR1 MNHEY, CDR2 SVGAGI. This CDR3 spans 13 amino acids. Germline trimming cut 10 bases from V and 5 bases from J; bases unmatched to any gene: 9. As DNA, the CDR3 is TGTGCCATTGCGGACAGGGCGCGGACTGAAGCTTTCTTT. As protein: CAIADRARTEAFF.

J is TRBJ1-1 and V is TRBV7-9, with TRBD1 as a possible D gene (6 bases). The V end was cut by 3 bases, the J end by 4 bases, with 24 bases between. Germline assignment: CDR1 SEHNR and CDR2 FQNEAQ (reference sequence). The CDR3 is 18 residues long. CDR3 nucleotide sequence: TGTGCCAGCAGCTTTGAGGTCATCCGGGGGGCGAAGGGCACTGAAGCTTTCTTT. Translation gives CASSFEVIRGAKGTEAFF.

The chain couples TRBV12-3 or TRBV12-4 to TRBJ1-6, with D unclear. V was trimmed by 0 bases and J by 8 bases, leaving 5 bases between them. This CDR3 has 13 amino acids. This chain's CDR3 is CASSLATDSPLHF. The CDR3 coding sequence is TGTGCCAGCAGTTTAGCGACTGATTCACCCCTCCACTTT.

CDR3: CASIPRRPIEAFF. CDR3 in DNA: TGTGCCAGCATCCCTCGCCGACCGATTGAAGCTTTCTTT. This chain links TRBV6-5 with TRBJ1-1; no clear D gene. Per germline, CDR1 MNHEY and CDR2 SVGAGI. V lost 7 bases to trimming and J lost 7 bases, with 16 bases between them. The CDR3 spans 13 residues.

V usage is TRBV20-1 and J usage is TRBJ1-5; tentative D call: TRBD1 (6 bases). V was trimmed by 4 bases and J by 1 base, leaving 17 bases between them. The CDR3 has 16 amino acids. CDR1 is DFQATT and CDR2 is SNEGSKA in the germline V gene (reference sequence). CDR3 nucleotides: TGCAGTGCTACTGAACAGGGAGCCCTGAGCAATCAGCCCCAGCATTTT. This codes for CSATEQGALSNQPQHF.

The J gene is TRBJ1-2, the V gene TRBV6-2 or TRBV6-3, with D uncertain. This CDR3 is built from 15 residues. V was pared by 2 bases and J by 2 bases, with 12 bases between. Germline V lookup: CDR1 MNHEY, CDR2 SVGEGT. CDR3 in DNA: TGTGCCAGCAGTTACCTCGGCGGGCAGAACTATGGCTACACCTTC. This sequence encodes CASSYLGGQNYGYTF.

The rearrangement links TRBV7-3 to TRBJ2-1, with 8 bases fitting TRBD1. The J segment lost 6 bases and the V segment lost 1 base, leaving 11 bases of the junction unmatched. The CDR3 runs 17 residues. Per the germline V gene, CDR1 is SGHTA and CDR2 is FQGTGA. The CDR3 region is CASSLMPRTGLGNEQFF. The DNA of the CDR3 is TGTGCCAGCAGCTTAATGCCCAGGACAGGGTTGGGCAATGAGCAGTTCTTC.

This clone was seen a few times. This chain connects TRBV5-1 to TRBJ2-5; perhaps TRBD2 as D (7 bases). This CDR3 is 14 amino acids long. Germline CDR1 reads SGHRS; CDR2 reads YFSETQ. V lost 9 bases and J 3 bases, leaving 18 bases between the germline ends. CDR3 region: CATQPGGAKETQYF. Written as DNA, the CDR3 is TGCGCCACTCAGCCTGGGGGGGCGAAAGAGACCCAGTACTTC.

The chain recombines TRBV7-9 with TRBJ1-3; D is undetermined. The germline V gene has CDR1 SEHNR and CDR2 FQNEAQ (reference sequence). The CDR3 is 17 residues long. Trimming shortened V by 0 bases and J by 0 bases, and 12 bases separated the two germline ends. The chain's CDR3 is CASSLAKGNPSGNTIYF. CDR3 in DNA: TGTGCCAGCAGCTTAGCGAAGGGCAACCCCTCTGGAAACACCATATATTTT. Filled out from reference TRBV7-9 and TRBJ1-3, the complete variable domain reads DTGVSQNPRHKITKRGQNVTFRCDPISEHNRLYWYRQTLGQGPEFLTYFQNEAQLEKSRLLSDRFSAERPKGSFSTLEIQRTEQGDSAMYLCASSLAKGNPSGNTIYFGEGSWLTVV.

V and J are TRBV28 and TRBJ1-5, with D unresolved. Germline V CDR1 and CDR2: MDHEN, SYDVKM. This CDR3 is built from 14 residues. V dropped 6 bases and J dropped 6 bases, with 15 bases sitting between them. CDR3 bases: TGTGCCAGCAGCGACCTACTTGTCGGTCAGCCCCAGCATTTT. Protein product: CASSDLLVGQPQHF.

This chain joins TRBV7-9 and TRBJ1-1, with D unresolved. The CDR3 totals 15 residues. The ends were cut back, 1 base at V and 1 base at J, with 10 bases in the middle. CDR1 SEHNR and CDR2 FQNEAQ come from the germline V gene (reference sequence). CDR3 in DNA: TGTGCCAGCAGCTTAGGGCAGAGAAGGAACACTGAAGCTTTCTTT. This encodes CASSLGQRRNTEAFF. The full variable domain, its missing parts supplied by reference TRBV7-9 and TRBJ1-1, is DTGVSQNPRHKITKRGQNVTFRCDPISEHNRLYWYRQTLGQGPEFLTYFQNEAQLEKSRLLSDRFSAERPKGSFSTLEIQRTEQGDSAMYLCASSLGQRRNTEAFFGQGTRLTVV.

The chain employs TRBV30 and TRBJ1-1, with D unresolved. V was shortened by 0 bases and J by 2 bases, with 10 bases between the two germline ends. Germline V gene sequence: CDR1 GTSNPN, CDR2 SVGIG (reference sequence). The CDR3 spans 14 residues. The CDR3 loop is CAWSVPGINTEAFF. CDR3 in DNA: TGTGCCTGGAGTGTACCGGGAATAAACACTGAAGCTTTCTTT.

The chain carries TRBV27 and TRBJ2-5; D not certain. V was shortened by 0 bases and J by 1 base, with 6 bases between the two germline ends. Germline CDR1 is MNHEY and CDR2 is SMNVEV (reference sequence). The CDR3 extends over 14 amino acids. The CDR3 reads CASSLSTLQETQYF. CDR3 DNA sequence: TGTGCCAGCAGTTTATCGACCCTCCAAGAGACCCAGTACTTC.

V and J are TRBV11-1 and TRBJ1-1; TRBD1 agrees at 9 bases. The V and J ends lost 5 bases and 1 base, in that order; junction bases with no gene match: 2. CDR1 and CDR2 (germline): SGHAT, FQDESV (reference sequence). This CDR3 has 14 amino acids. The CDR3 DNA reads TGTGCCAGCAGCCTGACAGGGGGGAACACTGAAGCTTTCTTT. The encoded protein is CASSLTGGNTEAFF.

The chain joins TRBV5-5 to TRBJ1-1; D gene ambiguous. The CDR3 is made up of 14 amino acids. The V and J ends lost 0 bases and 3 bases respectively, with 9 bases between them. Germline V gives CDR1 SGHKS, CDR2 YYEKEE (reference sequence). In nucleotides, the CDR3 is TGTGCCAGCAGCTTGGACCCCTTCTACACTGAAGCTTTCTTT. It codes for CASSLDPFYTEAFF.